The T cell receptor beta chain under discussion was sequenced for a study of T cell changes during pregnancy in multiple sclerosis. This CDR3 region has 13 residues. V lost 2 bases and J 8 bases, leaving 12 bases between the germline ends. Germline V lookup: CDR1 ENHRY, CDR2 SYGVKD. Profiled with immunoSEQ multiplex PCR; TCRdb holds only in-frame clones, not every one. The sample has approximately 79,000 clones; 90% to 95% are singletons. This sequence originates from a female donor with multiple sclerosis, enrolled in a pregnancy study. Source: CD4+ T cells from peripheral blood mononuclear cells, taken before pregnancy. J is TRBJ1-2 and V is TRBV10-3; no clear D. DNA of the CDR3: TGTGCCATCAGTGAGAATGGGGAGATGGGCTACACCTTC. Translated: CAISENGEMGYTF.